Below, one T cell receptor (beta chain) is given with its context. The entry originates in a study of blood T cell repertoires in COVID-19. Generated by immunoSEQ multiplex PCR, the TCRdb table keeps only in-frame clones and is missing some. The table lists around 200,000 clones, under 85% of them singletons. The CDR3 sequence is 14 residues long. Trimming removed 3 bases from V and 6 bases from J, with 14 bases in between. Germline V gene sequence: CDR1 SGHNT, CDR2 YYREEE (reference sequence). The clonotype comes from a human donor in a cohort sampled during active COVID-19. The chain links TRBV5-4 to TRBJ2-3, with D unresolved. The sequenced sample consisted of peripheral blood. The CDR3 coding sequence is TGTGCCAGCAGCTCGGTCCAGGTTCGGGATACGCAGTATTTT. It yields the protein CASSSVQVRDTQYF.